The 31 T cell receptor beta chains listed next were all sequenced from one sample in a study of cytomegalovirus exposure and HLA in healthy donors. The PCR made use of 60 Vbeta and 13 Jbeta primers. Sequencing used immunoSEQ multiplex PCR; TCRdb keeps in-frame clones, though not all of them. Of 110,000 to 150,000 clones detected, around 80% appear once; the ten largest clones hold approximately 1.9%. Sequencing was carried out using PBMCs. The receptors shown here come from a woman in her 40s in good health and CMV-seronegative.

The chain links TRBV27 to TRBJ1-2; 8 bases align to TRBD1. V lost 6 bases to trimming and J lost 4 bases; unmatched junction nucleotides: 10. Germline CDR1 and CDR2: MNHEY and SMNVEV (reference sequence). This CDR3 has 15 residues. The CDR3 is CASSHGQGTSYGYTF. CDR3 in DNA: TGTGCCAGCAGCCACGGACAGGGAACGAGCTATGGCTACACCTTC.

The chain employs TRBV6-5 and TRBJ2-7; D gene ambiguous. This CDR3 is 12 amino acids long. The ends were cut back, 1 base at V and 6 bases at J, with 7 bases in the middle. Germline CDR1 and CDR2: MNHEY and SVGAGI. CDR3 nucleotide sequence: TGTGCCAGCAGTTACTTTACGGGCGAGCAGTACTTC. Its protein product is CASSYFTGEQYF.

This sequence joins TRBV5-6 and TRBJ2-5, with a possible D match to TRBD1 (6 bases). The CDR3 runs 14 residues. The germline CDR1 and CDR2 sequences are SGHDT and YYEEEE. V lost 0 bases and J lost 1, with 7 bases in between. The CDR3 here is CASSLVTGQETQYF. CDR3 coding DNA: TGTGCCAGCAGCTTGGTGACAGGCCAAGAGACCCAGTACTTC.

CDR3 in amino acids: CASSRDRGVETQYF. The CDR3 DNA reads TGTGCCAGCAGTCGGGACAGGGGAGTAGAGACCCAGTACTTC. The rearrangement joins TRBV6-1 to TRBJ2-5; TRBD1 matches at 10 bases. The V gene end was trimmed by 5 bases and the J gene end by 4 bases; junction bases not matched to a gene: 4. CDR1 and CDR2 from the germline V gene are MNHNS and SASEGT. The CDR3 sequence is 14 residues long.

The J gene is TRBJ1-2, the V gene TRBV7-8; 9 nucleotides line up with TRBD1. J lost 2 bases, V lost 5 bases, and 6 bases had no gene match. This CDR3 has 15 amino acids. Germline CDR1 reads SGHVS; CDR2 reads FQNEAQ. The CDR3 sequence is CASSPRTGDNYGYTF. The CDR3 nucleotides are TGTGCCAGCAGCCCCAGGACAGGGGACAACTATGGCTACACCTTC.

The rearrangement links TRBV5-4 to TRBJ1-4; no firm D call. The V end lost 5 bases, the J end lost 6 bases, and 14 bases lay between the germline ends. The CDR3 is 14 amino acids. Looked up from germline, CDR1 is SGHNT and CDR2 is YYREEE (reference sequence). The CDR3 is CASRNRGLDEKLFF. The CDR3 bases are TGTGCCAGCAGAAATCGGGGATTGGATGAAAAACTGTTTTTT.

The J gene is TRBJ1-3, the V gene TRBV2; tentative D call: TRBD1 (6 bases). The ends were cut back, 6 bases at V and 0 bases at J, with 12 bases in the middle. This CDR3 comprises 15 residues. Germline lookup yields CDR1 SNHLY and CDR2 FYNNEI. This chain's CDR3 is CASRDRLLSGNTIYF. CDR3 nucleotide sequence: TGTGCCAGCAGAGACAGGCTCCTCTCTGGAAACACCATATATTTT.

The V call is TRBV19, the J call TRBJ2-1, with 9 bases fitting TRBD1. From germline, CDR1 is LNHDA and CDR2 SQIVND (reference sequence). This CDR3 has 15 amino acids. The ends lost 6 bases at V and 3 bases at J; junction bases unmatched: 6. The CDR3 nucleotides read TGTGCCAGTAGCTGGGGACAGGGAAGCTACAATGAGCAGTTCTTC. This gives the protein CASSWGQGSYNEQFF. Supplemented by reference TRBV19 and TRBJ2-1, the full variable domain reads DGGITQSPKYLFRKEGQNVTLSCEQNLNHDAMYWYRQDPGQGLRLIYYSQIVNDFQKGDIAEGYSVSREKKESFPLTVTSAQKNPTAFYLCASSWGQGSYNEQFFGPGTRLTVL.

The gene calls are TRBV28 and TRBJ2-3; the D is unclear. The V gene's germline CDR1 is MDHEN and CDR2 SYDVKM. V was pared by 3 bases and J by 3 bases, with 7 bases between. The CDR3 is 13 amino acids. The CDR3 here is CASSFTRTDTQYF. CDR3 in DNA: TGTGCCAGCAGTTTTACGCGGACAGATACGCAGTATTTT.

The rearrangement links TRBV7-9 to TRBJ2-3; TRBD1 aligns across 8 bases. Germline assignment: CDR1 SEHNR and CDR2 FQNEAQ (reference sequence). V was pared by 2 bases and J by 4 bases, with 5 bases of the junction left unmatched. This CDR3 contains 15 residues. CDR3: CASSLHPGGADTQYF. DNA for the CDR3: TGTGCCAGCAGCTTACATCCAGGGGGCGCAGATACGCAGTATTTT.

J is TRBJ1-1 and V is TRBV2; 9 bases are shared with TRBD1. V was clipped by 6 bases and J by 0 bases; unmatched bases: 5. The germline gives CDR1 SNHLY, CDR2 FYNNEI. CDR3 length: 15 amino acids. In DNA, the CDR3 is TGTGCCAGCAGGCACAGGGGGCATGTGAACACTGAAGCTTTCTTT. Its protein is CASRHRGHVNTEAFF.

The genes are TRBV5-4 and TRBJ1-2; TRBD1 might be the D (6 bases). Looked up from germline, CDR1 is SGHNT and CDR2 is YYREEE (reference sequence). CDR3 size: 13 residues. V was clipped by 4 bases and J by 3 bases, with 10 bases between them. The CDR3 DNA reads TGTGCCAGCAGCCTCGGACAGCACTATGGCTACACCTTC. It specifies CASSLGQHYGYTF. Based on the CDR3 plus reference TRBV5-4 and TRBJ1-2, the full variable domain is ETGVTQSPTHLIKTRGQQVTLRCSSQSGHNTVSWYQQALGQGPQFIFQYYREEENGRGNFPPRFSGLQFPNYSSELNVNALELDDSALYLCASSLGQHYGYTFGSGTRLTVV.

Here the CDR3 DNA reads TGTGCCAGCAGCATTTACGGGAGCCGGTCGGCAGATACGCAGTATTTT. Translating gives CASSIYGSRSADTQYF. V gene TRBV5-6 combines with J gene TRBJ2-3; maybe TRBD2 (6 bases). V was trimmed by 4 bases and J by 4 bases, leaving 19 bases between them. Germline CDR1 and CDR2: SGHDT and YYEEEE. This CDR3 comprises 16 residues.

This clone was seen just once. The chain is built from TRBV6-6 and TRBJ2-6; D is perhaps TRBD1 (6 bases). Between the trimmed V and J ends, which lost 6 bases and 1 base, there was a span of 13 bases. The CDR3 is made up of 16 amino acids. Germline assignment: CDR1 MNHNY and CDR2 SVGAGI (reference sequence). The CDR3 loop reads CASRNVGASGANVLTF. The CDR3 DNA reads TGTGCCAGCAGGAACGTGGGGGCGTCTGGGGCCAACGTCCTGACTTTC.

The chain joins TRBV21-1 to TRBJ2-1; the table gives TRBD2 as D, unverified against the DNA. TRBV21-1 is described as a pseudogene. CDR3 size: 14 residues. In DNA, the CDR3 is TGTGCCAGCAGCAAAAACGGGATCTACAATGAGCAGTTCTTC. This encodes CASSKNGIYNEQFF.

The V gene is TRBV6-6, the J gene TRBJ1-2; weak D call: TRBD1 (5 bases). V lost 0 bases and J lost 2, with 13 bases in between. The CDR3 has 16 residues. CDR1 is MNHNY, CDR2 SVGAGI, per germline (reference sequence). This chain's CDR3 is CASSYSAQAFNYGYTF. The CDR3 DNA reads as TGTGCCAGCAGTTACTCTGCACAGGCATTCAACTATGGCTACACCTTC.

This rearrangement joins TRBV9 to TRBJ2-1, with 7 nucleotides matching TRBD2. There are 16 residues in the CDR3. Germline trimming cut 4 bases from V and 2 bases from J; bases unmatched to any gene: 9. Per the germline V gene, CDR1 is SGDLS and CDR2 is YYNGEE. The CDR3, as DNA: TGTGCCAGCAGCTTAAGGTCCGGGACTACCTACAATGAGCAGTTCTTC. This sequence encodes CASSLRSGTTYNEQFF.

The CDR3 coding sequence is TGTGCCAGCAGTTTCCCAGCGGCTAGCACAGATACGCAGTATTTT. This codes for CASSFPAASTDTQYF. The chain joins TRBV28 to TRBJ2-3; D is perhaps TRBD2 (5 bases). The CDR3 runs 15 residues. Germline CDR1 is MDHEN and CDR2 is SYDVKM. Trimming pared 3 bases from V and 0 bases from J, leaving 10 bases between. The whole variable domain, remainder taken from reference TRBV28 and TRBJ2-3, is DVKVTQSSRYLVKRTGEKVFLECVQDMDHENMFWYRQDPGLGLRLIYFSYDVKMKEKGDIPEGYSVSREKKERFSLILESASTNQTSMYLCASSFPAASTDTQYFGPGTRLTVL.

The chain couples TRBV19 to TRBJ2-2; 10 nucleotides align to TRBD1. The V and J ends lost 5 bases and 4 bases, in that order; junction bases with no gene match: 4. CDR3 length equals 15 residues. Germline assignment: CDR1 LNHDA and CDR2 SQIVND (reference sequence). The CDR3 sequence is CASSRQGASTGELFF. The CDR3 nucleotides are TGTGCCAGTAGTCGACAGGGGGCTAGCACCGGGGAGCTGTTTTTT.

The CDR3 nucleotides read TGTGCCAGCAGCTCCGGGACATTGAACACCGGGGAGCTGTTTTTT. Protein product: CASSSGTLNTGELFF. The chain couples TRBV5-4 to TRBJ2-2; tentative D call: TRBD1 (6 bases). The ends were cut back, 3 bases at V and 1 base at J, with 10 bases in the middle. The V gene's germline CDR1 is SGHNT and CDR2 YYREEE (reference sequence). CDR3 length: 15 amino acids.

The V call is TRBV6-5, the J call TRBJ1-2; D gene ambiguous. This CDR3 region has 13 residues. Germline loops: CDR1 MNHEY, CDR2 SVGAGI. Trimming removed 3 bases from V and 8 bases from J, with 13 bases in between. CDR3 DNA: TGTGCCAGCAGTTATGCGGGCGCTAAGGGCTACACCTTC. Translated, it gives CASSYAGAKGYTF.

J is TRBJ2-7 and V is TRBV7-2; D is uncertain. The V gene's germline CDR1 is SGHTA and CDR2 FQGNSA. Trimming took off 3 bases at V and 4 bases at J, with 10 bases between the two ends. CDR3 length equals 13 residues. CDR3 nucleotide sequence: TGTGCCAGCAGCTTTTCGACTGGATACGAGCAGTACTTC. Protein sequence: CASSFSTGYEQYF.

This clone showed up just a few times. The chain uses TRBV7-8 and TRBJ2-4; TRBD2 might be the D (6 bases). V lost 0 bases to trimming and J lost 2 bases, with 17 bases between them. CDR1 and CDR2 (germline): SGHVS, FQNEAQ. The CDR3 has 18 amino acids. The CDR3 protein is CASSLARDVSETKNIQYF. CDR3 bases: TGTGCCAGCAGCTTAGCGCGGGACGTATCTGAAACCAAAAACATTCAGTACTTC.

This clone was counted a single time. The chain has TRBV12-5 and TRBJ1-2; D possibly corresponds to TRBD1 (5 bases). The CDR3 sequence is 15 residues long. Trimming cost V 0 bases and J 7 bases, with 15 bases left between them. Germline V gene sequence: CDR1 LGHNT, CDR2 FRNRAP. CDR3 coding DNA: TGTGCTAGTGGTTTGGTATCGGCAGGGATGGGTGGCTACACCTTC. Translating gives CASGLVSAGMGGYTF. The whole variable domain, remainder taken from reference TRBV12-5 and TRBJ1-2, is DARVTQTPRHKVTEMGQEVTMRCQPILGHNTVFWYRQTMMQGLELLAYFRNRAPLDDSGMPKDRFSAEMPDATLATLKIQPSEPRDSAVYFCASGLVSAGMGGYTFGSGTRLTVV.

The V and J genes are TRBV28 and TRBJ2-3; TRBD1 is a possible D gene (6 bases). V was shortened by 4 bases and J by 0 bases, with 20 bases between the two germline ends. This CDR3 has 18 amino acids. Germline CDR1 MDHEN, CDR2 SYDVKM. The CDR3 sequence is CASSSPYLPGTSTDTQYF. The CDR3 region has the DNA TGTGCCAGCAGTTCCCCCTACCTCCCAGGGACAAGCACAGATACGCAGTATTTT.

This chain joins TRBV5-1 and TRBJ2-5; maybe TRBD1 (5 bases). Per the germline V gene, CDR1 is SGHRS and CDR2 is YFSETQ. The CDR3 runs 14 residues. V lost 6 bases to trimming and J lost 1 base, with 13 bases between them. Here the CDR3 DNA reads TGCGCCAGCACCCCAGGGTCCACCCAAGAGACCCAGTACTTC. Translation gives CASTPGSTQETQYF.

The gene calls are TRBV27 and TRBJ2-7; 9 bases are a match to TRBD1. The CDR3 extends over 15 amino acids. Unmatched junction bases numbered 10, after V lost 8 bases and J lost 2 bases. Germline V CDR1 and CDR2: MNHEY, SMNVEV (reference sequence). The CDR3 DNA reads as TGTGCCAGCGCTTTTACCGGGACAGGGCCCTACGAGCAGTACTTC. The encoded protein is CASAFTGTGPYEQYF.

The V gene is TRBV28, the J gene TRBJ2-6, with a weak D call TRBD1 (6 bases). Germline CDR1 and CDR2: MDHEN and SYDVKM. Trimming took off 4 bases at V and 4 bases at J, with 11 bases between the two ends. The CDR3 length is 15 residues. The CDR3 region has the DNA TGTGCCAGCAGTTCACAGGGATCCGGGGCCAACGTCCTGACTTTC. Its translation: CASSSQGSGANVLTF.

The table lists this clone with a few counts. This rearrangement joins TRBV5-1 to TRBJ1-5, with D possibly matching TRBD1 (6 bases). Germline CDR1 reads SGHRS; CDR2 reads YFSETQ. The CDR3 extends over 15 amino acids. V was pared by 2 bases and J by 4 bases, with 13 bases between. The CDR3 DNA reads as TGCGCCAGCAGCTTAGGGGGGGATACGAATCAGCCCCAGCATTTT. It translates to CASSLGGDTNQPQHF.

This sequence joins TRBV27 and TRBJ1-5, with D unresolved. With 6 bases removed from V and 7 bases from J, the gap between germline ends came to 13 bases. From germline, CDR1 is MNHEY and CDR2 SMNVEV (reference sequence). This CDR3 is 13 amino acids long. CDR3 sequence: CASSSGYEQPQHF. The CDR3 DNA sequence: TGTGCCAGCAGCTCGGGGTACGAGCAGCCCCAGCATTTT.

This clone was counted only a few times. V and J are TRBV6-4 and TRBJ2-1; TRBD2 matches at 11 bases. Germline values: CDR1 MRHNA, CDR2 SNTAGT. The CDR3 has 15 residues. Trimming cost V 5 bases and J 9 bases; bases outside gene matches: 9. CDR3 sequence (DNA): TGTGCCAGCAGTAAGACTAGCGGGATGAGTGGTGAGCAGTTCTTC. This encodes CASSKTSGMSGEQFF.